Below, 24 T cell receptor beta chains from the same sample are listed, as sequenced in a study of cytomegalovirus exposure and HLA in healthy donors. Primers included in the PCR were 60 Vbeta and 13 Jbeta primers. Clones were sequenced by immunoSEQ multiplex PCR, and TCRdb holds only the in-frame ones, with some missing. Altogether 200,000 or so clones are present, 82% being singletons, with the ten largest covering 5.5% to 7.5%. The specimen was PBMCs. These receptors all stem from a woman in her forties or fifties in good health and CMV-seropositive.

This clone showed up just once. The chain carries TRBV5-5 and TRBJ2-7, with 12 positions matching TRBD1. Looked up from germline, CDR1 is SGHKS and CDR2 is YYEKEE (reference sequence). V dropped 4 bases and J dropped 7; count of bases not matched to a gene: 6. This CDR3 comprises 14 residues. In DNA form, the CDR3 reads TGTGCCAGCAGCCCCCGGGACAGGGGGCTAGAGCAGTACTTC. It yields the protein CASSPRDRGLEQYF.

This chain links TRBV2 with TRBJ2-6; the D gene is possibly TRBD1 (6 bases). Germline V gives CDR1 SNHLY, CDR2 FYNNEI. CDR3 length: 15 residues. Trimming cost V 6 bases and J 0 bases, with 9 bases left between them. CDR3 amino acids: CASRADSSGANVLTF. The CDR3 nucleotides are TGTGCCAGCAGAGCGGACAGCTCTGGGGCCAACGTCCTGACTTTC.

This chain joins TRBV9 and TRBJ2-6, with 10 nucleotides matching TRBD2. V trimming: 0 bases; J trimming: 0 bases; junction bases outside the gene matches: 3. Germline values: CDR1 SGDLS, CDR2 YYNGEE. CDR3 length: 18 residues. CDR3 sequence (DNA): TGTGCCAGCAGCGTAGCGAAGCGGGGGGGCTCTGGGGCCAACGTCCTGACTTTC. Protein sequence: CASSVAKRGGSGANVLTF.

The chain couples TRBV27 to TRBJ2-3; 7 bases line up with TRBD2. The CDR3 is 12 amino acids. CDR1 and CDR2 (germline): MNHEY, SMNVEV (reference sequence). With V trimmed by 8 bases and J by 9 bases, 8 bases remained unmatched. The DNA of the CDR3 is TGTGCCAGCTCTAAACGGGGGGAAACGCAGTATTTT. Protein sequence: CASSKRGETQYF.

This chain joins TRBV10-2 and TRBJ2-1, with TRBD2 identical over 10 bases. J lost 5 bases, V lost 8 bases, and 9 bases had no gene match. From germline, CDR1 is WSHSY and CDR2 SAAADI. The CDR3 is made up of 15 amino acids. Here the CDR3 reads CASGSGTSVHNEQFF. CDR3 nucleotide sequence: TGCGCCAGCGGCTCCGGGACTAGCGTCCACAATGAGCAGTTCTTC.

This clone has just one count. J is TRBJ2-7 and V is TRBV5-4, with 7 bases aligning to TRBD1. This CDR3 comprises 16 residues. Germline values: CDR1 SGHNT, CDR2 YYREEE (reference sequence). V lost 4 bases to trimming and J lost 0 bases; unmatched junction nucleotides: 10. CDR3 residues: CASSPPPTGISYEQYF. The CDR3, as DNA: TGTGCCAGCAGCCCCCCCCCGACAGGGATCTCCTACGAGCAGTACTTC. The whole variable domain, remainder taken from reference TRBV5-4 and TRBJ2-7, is ETGVTQSPTHLIKTRGQQVTLRCSSQSGHNTVSWYQQALGQGPQFIFQYYREEENGRGNFPPRFSGLQFPNYSSELNVNALELDDSALYLCASSPPPTGISYEQYFGPGTRLTVT.

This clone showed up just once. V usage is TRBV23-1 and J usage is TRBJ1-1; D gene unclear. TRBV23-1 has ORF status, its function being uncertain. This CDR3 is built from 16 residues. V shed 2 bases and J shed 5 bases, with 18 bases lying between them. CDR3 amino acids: CASSQTQRRRGTEAFF. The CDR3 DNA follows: TGCGCCAGCAGTCAAACCCAGCGCCGGAGAGGGACTGAAGCTTTCTTT.

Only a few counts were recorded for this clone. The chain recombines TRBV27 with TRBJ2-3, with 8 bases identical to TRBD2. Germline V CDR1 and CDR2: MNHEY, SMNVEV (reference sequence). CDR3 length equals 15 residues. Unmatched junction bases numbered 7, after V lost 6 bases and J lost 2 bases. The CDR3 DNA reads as TGTGCCAGCAGCCGGGAGGGCCGTAACACAGATACGCAGTATTTT. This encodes CASSREGRNTDTQYF.

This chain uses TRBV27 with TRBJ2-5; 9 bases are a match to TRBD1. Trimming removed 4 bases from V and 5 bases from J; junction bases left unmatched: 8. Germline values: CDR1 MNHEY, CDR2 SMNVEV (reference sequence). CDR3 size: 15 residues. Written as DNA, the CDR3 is TGTGCCAGCAGTTATAGGAGACAGGGGGGGGAGACCCAGTACTTC. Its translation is CASSYRRQGGETQYF.

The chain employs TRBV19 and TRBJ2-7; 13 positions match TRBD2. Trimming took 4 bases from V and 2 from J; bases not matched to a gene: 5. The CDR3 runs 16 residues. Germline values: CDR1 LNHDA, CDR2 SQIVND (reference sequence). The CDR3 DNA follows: TGTGCCAGTAGTAGGGGACTAGCGGGAACACCCTACGAGCAGTACTTC. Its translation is CASSRGLAGTPYEQYF. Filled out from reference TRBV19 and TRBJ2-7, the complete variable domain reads DGGITQSPKYLFRKEGQNVTLSCEQNLNHDAMYWYRQDPGQGLRLIYYSQIVNDFQKGDIAEGYSVSREKKESFPLTVTSAQKNPTAFYLCASSRGLAGTPYEQYFGPGTRLTVT.

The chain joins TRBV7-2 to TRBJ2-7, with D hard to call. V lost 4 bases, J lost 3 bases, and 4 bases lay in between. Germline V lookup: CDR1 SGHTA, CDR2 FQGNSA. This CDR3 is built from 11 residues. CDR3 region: CASSSYYEQYF. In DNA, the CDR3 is TGTGCCAGCAGCTCCTACTACGAGCAGTACTTC.

The CDR3 coding sequence is TGTGCCAGCAGCGGGGATCAGGGTGGCTACACCTTC. Its protein product is CASSGDQGGYTF. The V gene is TRBV7-9, the J gene TRBJ1-2; D possibly corresponds to TRBD1 (5 bases). Germline values: CDR1 SEHNR, CDR2 FQNEAQ (reference sequence). This CDR3 spans 12 amino acids. V was shortened by 5 bases and J by 7 bases, with 11 bases between the two germline ends.

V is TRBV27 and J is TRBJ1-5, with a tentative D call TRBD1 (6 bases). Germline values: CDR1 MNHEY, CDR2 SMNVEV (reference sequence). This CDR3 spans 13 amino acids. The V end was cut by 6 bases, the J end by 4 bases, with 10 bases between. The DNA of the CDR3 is TGTGCCAGCAGGAGGACAGATAATCAGCCCCAGCATTTT. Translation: CASRRTDNQPQHF.

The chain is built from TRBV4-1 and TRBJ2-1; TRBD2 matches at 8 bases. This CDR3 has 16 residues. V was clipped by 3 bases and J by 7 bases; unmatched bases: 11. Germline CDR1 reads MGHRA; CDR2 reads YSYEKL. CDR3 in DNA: TGCGCCAGCAGCCAGGCCTGGGCGGGAGGACGGAATGAGCAGTTCTTC. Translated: CASSQAWAGGRNEQFF.

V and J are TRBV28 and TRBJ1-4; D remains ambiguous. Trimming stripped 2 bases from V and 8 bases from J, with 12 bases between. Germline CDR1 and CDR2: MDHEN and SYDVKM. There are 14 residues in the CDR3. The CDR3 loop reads CASSLGRYWEKLFF. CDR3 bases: TGTGCCAGCAGTTTAGGGCGCTATTGGGAAAAACTGTTTTTT.

Written as DNA, the CDR3 is TGCGCCAGCAGCCAACCTCGCGTCGCCTACAATGAGCAGTTCTTC. It specifies CASSQPRVAYNEQFF. The chain joins TRBV4-1 to TRBJ2-1; D gene ambiguous. Germline-derived CDR1 and CDR2 are MGHRA and YSYEKL. Trimming took off 2 bases at V and 2 bases at J, with 10 bases between the two ends. This CDR3 has 15 amino acids.

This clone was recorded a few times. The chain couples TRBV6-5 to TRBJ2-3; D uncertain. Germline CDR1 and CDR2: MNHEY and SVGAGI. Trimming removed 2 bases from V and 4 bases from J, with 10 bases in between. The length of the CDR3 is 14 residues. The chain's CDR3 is CASSYQYEADTQYF. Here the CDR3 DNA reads TGTGCCAGCAGTTACCAGTACGAGGCAGATACGCAGTATTTT.

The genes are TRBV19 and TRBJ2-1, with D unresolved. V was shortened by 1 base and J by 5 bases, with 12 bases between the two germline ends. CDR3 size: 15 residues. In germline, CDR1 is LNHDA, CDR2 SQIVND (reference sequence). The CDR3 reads CASSIVSVRNNEQFF. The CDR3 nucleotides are TGTGCCAGTAGTATAGTTTCGGTGAGAAACAATGAGCAGTTCTTC.

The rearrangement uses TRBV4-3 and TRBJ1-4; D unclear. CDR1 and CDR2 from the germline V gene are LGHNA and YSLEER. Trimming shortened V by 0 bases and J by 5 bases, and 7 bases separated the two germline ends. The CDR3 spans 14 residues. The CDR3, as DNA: TGCGCCAGCAGCCAAGATGGGGAGAATGAAAAACTGTTTTTT. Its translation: CASSQDGENEKLFF.

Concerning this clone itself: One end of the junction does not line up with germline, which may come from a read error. This CDR3 reads CASSRDSGTEAFF. CDR3 nucleotide sequence: TGTGCTAGCAGCCGGGACAGCGGGACTGAAGCTTTCTTT. The J gene is TRBJ1-1, the V gene TRBV7-7; 7 bases are a match to TRBD1. Germline V gene lookup returns CDR1 SSHAT and CDR2 FNYEAQ (reference sequence). This CDR3 is built from 13 residues.

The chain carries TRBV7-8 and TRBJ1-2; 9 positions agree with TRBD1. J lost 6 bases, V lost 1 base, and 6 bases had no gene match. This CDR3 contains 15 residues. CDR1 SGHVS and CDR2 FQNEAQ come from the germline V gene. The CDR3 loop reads CASSLEQGAPHGYTF. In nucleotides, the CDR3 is TGTGCCAGCAGCTTAGAACAGGGGGCGCCCCATGGCTACACCTTC.

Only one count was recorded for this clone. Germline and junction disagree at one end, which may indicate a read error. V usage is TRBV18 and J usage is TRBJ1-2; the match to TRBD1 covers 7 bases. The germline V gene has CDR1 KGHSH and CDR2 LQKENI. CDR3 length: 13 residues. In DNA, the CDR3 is TGTGCCGGCTCACCCGACAGGGACCATGGCTACACCTTC. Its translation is CAGSPDRDHGYTF.

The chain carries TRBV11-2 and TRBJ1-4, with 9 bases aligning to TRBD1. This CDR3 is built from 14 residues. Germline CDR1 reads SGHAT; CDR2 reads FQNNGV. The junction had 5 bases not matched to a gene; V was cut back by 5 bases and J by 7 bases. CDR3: CASSAGTGSEKLFF. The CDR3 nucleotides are TGTGCCAGCAGCGCCGGGACAGGGAGTGAAAAACTGTTTTTT.

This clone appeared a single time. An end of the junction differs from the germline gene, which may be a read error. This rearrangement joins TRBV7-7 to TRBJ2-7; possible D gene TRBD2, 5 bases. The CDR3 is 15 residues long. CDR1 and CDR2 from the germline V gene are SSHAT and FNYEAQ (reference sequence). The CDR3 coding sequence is TGTGCTAGCAGCCCCGGACTTCCAGGTCGGTACGAGCAGTACTTC. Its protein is CASSPGLPGRYEQYF.